One and the same sample provided the 23 T cell receptor beta chains below, sequenced in a study of TIL therapy for anti-PD-1-resistant metastatic lung cancer. The libraries were made with immunoSEQ v3. Sequencing used immunoSEQ multiplex PCR; TCRdb keeps in-frame clones, though not all of them. The sample lists approximately 95,000 clones; roughly 65% were seen once. The sample's time point: pre-treatment sample, taken before nivolumab and TIL therapy. Most excised metastases sampled were pleural nodules or supraclavicular lymph nodes. Sample: tumor tissue, taken at baseline. The receptors were sampled from a person between 30 and 79 years old with non-small cell lung cancer.

This clone has more than one count but fewer than ten. The chain carries TRBV30 and TRBJ2-7; no clear D gene. Germline-derived CDR1 and CDR2 are GTSNPN and SVGIG (reference sequence). V was clipped by 2 bases and J by 4 bases, with 15 bases between them. CDR3 length equals 14 residues. The CDR3 DNA follows: TGTGCCTGGAGTTCGGCTCCAAATCCATACGAGCAGTACTTC. Translation gives CAWSSAPNPYEQYF.

V is TRBV18 and J is TRBJ2-4; TRBD2 agrees at 9 bases. CDR1 and CDR2 from the germline V gene are KGHSH and LQKENI. V trimming: 6 bases; J trimming: 0 bases; junction bases outside the gene matches: 12. The length of the CDR3 is 18 residues. The chain's CDR3 is CASSVAGVQILAKNIQYF. As DNA, the CDR3 is TGTGCCAGCTCGGTAGCGGGGGTTCAGATCCTAGCCAAAAACATTCAGTACTTC.

The CDR3 loop is CASSLSSDYEQYF. The DNA for the CDR3 is TGTGCCAGCAGTTTGAGTAGCGACTACGAGCAGTACTTC. The gene calls are TRBV27 and TRBJ2-7, with a weak D call TRBD2 (5 bases). Germline assignment: CDR1 MNHEY and CDR2 SMNVEV (reference sequence). Trimming removed 3 bases from V and 3 bases from J, with 9 bases in between. This CDR3 region has 13 residues.

The chain carries TRBV3-1 (or the pseudogene TRBV3-2) and TRBJ2-1; D unclear. The CDR3 sequence is 15 residues long. Per germline, CDR1 LGHDT and CDR2 YNNKEL (reference sequence). V was pared by 4 bases and J by 1 base, with 11 bases between. CDR3 in amino acids: CASSPRVGSYNEQFF. CDR3 nucleotides: TGTGCCAGCAGCCCCCGTGTGGGGTCCTACAATGAGCAGTTCTTC.

This clone was observed at least ten times. The chain links TRBV28 to TRBJ1-2, with D perhaps TRBD1 (6 bases). V gave up 0 bases and J gave up 8 bases, with 10 bases separating them. The germline V gene encodes CDR1 MDHEN and CDR2 SYDVKM. The CDR3 consists of 13 residues. The CDR3 DNA is TGTGCCAGCAGTTTATGGGGGGCCGAGGGCTACACCTTC. Translation: CASSLWGAEGYTF.

This chain uses TRBV9 with TRBJ2-3; D gene uncertain. The length of the CDR3 is 14 residues. The germline CDR1 and CDR2 sequences are SGDLS and YYNGEE. V was shortened by 4 bases and J by 4 bases, with 13 bases between the two germline ends. CDR3 sequence (DNA): TGTGCCAGCAGCTACGGTCTGGAAGCAGATACGCAGTATTTT. Translating it yields CASSYGLEADTQYF. The variable domain in full, completed from reference TRBV9 and TRBJ2-3, reads DSGVTQTPKHLITATGQRVTLRCSPRSGDLSVYWYQQSLDQGLQFLIQYYNGEERAKGNILERFSAQQFPDLHSELNLSSLELGDSALYFCASSYGLEADTQYFGPGTRLTVL.

This clone appeared a few times. The chain has TRBV7-2 and TRBJ2-2; D not resolved. V was cut by 0 bases and J by 5 bases, with 10 bases left in between. Germline assignment: CDR1 SGHTA and CDR2 FQGNSA. This CDR3 has 15 amino acids. The CDR3 region has the DNA TGTGCCAGCAGCTTAGCTTGGCAAGAAACCGGGGAGCTGTTTTTT. It yields the protein CASSLAWQETGELFF.

This chain uses TRBV10-2 with TRBJ2-1, with 10 bases fitting TRBD2. Trimming at V came to 3 bases and at J to 8 bases, leaving 7 bases not matched to a gene. This CDR3 is built from 15 residues. Germline CDR1 reads WSHSY; CDR2 reads SAAADI. Here the CDR3 DNA reads TGCGCCAGCAGTGATCCCGCGCTAGCGGGAGATGAGCAGTTCTTC. It translates to CASSDPALAGDEQFF.

The chain combines TRBV12-5 with TRBJ2-5; no reliable D call. The CDR3 contains 12 residues. CDR1 is LGHNT, CDR2 FRNRAP, per germline. Trimming removed 1 base at V and 9 bases at J, with 9 bases between. The CDR3 sequence: CASGLDLYAQYF. In DNA, the CDR3 is TGTGCTAGTGGTTTGGACCTCTATGCCCAGTACTTC.

The chain combines TRBV6-5 with TRBJ2-5; no definite D call. Trimming pared 7 bases from V and 0 bases from J, leaving 15 bases between. The germline gives CDR1 MNHEY, CDR2 SVGAGI. This CDR3 is built from 15 residues. CDR3 DNA: TGTGCCAGCACCCAATCCGGGCGAGACCAAGAGACCCAGTACTTC. Its translation is CASTQSGRDQETQYF.

The chain carries TRBV5-1 and TRBJ2-5; D tentatively reads TRBD1 or TRBD2 (5 bases each). There are 15 residues in the CDR3. Per germline, CDR1 SGHRS and CDR2 YFSETQ. The V end lost 4 bases, the J end lost 5 bases, and 18 bases lay between the germline ends. CDR3 DNA sequence: TGCGCCAGCAGCGGGGGTTCAAAGGGCGGGGAGACCCAGTACTTC. Translation gives CASSGGSKGGETQYF.

The chain joins TRBV5-6 to TRBJ2-7, with D possibly TRBD1 on 6 matching bases. CDR1 SGHDT and CDR2 YYEEEE come from the germline V gene. V was shortened by 0 bases and J by 3 bases, with 10 bases between the two germline ends. CDR3 size: 14 residues. The CDR3: CASSLDRALYEQYF. Here the CDR3 DNA reads TGTGCCAGCAGCTTGGACAGGGCCCTCTACGAGCAGTACTTC.

The chain is built from TRBV28 and TRBJ2-2; 10 bases agree with TRBD2. Germline V CDR1 and CDR2: MDHEN, SYDVKM. This CDR3 is 15 amino acids long. V lost 0 bases and J lost 8; bases outside the gene matches: 3. The CDR3 sequence: CASSLWLAGEGELFF. CDR3 in DNA: TGTGCCAGCAGTTTATGGCTAGCGGGGGAGGGGGAGCTGTTTTTT. The full variable domain, its missing parts supplied by reference TRBV28 and TRBJ2-2, is DVKVTQSSRYLVKRTGEKVFLECVQDMDHENMFWYRQDPGLGLRLIYFSYDVKMKEKGDIPEGYSVSREKKERFSLILESASTNQTSMYLCASSLWLAGEGELFFGEGSRLTVL.

DNA for the CDR3: TGCGCCAGCAGCTTGAGGTGGGAGTGGGCCGGGGAGCTGTTTTTT. It translates to CASSLRWEWAGELFF. This rearrangement joins TRBV5-1 to TRBJ2-2; D perhaps matches TRBD2 (5 bases). Per germline, CDR1 SGHRS and CDR2 YFSETQ. Trimming cost V 1 base and J 6 bases, with 13 bases left between them. This CDR3 is 15 amino acids long.

The chain joins TRBV28 to TRBJ2-3, with D possibly matching TRBD1 (6 bases). The CDR3 runs to 12 residues. CDR1 MDHEN and CDR2 SYDVKM come from the germline V gene. Trimming stripped 6 bases from V and 11 bases from J, with 15 bases between. The CDR3 protein is CASRTGQPGQYF. In DNA, the CDR3 is TGTGCCAGCAGGACCGGACAGCCGGGGCAGTATTTT.

The V gene is TRBV7-9, the J gene TRBJ2-5; TRBD1 agrees at 11 bases. V was clipped by 4 bases and J by 5 bases; unmatched bases: 9. The CDR3 loop spans 16 amino acids. The germline CDR1 and CDR2 sequences are SEHNR and FQNEAQ (reference sequence). The CDR3 reads CASSSSRTGGGETQYF. The CDR3 DNA is TGTGCCAGCAGCTCCTCCAGGACAGGGGGCGGGGAGACCCAGTACTTC. Based on the CDR3 plus reference TRBV7-9 and TRBJ2-5, the full variable domain is DTGVSQNPRHKITKRGQNVTFRCDPISEHNRLYWYRQTLGQGPEFLTYFQNEAQLEKSRLLSDRFSAERPKGSFSTLEIQRTEQGDSAMYLCASSSSRTGGGETQYFGPGTRLLVL.

In its sample, this clone was seen a few times. V and J are TRBV3-1 (or the pseudogene TRBV3-2) and TRBJ1-3; D gene ambiguous. This CDR3 has 13 amino acids. The V and J ends lost 1 base and 1 base respectively, with 2 bases between them. CDR1 is LGHDT and CDR2 is YNNKEL in the germline V gene (reference sequence). CDR3 loop: CASSQGSGNTIYF. The CDR3 DNA is TGTGCCAGCAGCCAAGGGTCTGGAAACACCATATATTTT.

The DNA for the CDR3 is TGTGCCAGCAGCGTAGATCCCCGTGGGAACACTGAAGCTTTCTTT. It encodes CASSVDPRGNTEAFF. The chain carries TRBV9 and TRBJ1-1; D remains unclear. Per germline, CDR1 SGDLS and CDR2 YYNGEE. The V and J ends lost 0 bases and 1 base respectively, with 10 bases between them. The CDR3 spans 15 residues.

This clone has more than one count but fewer than ten. The V call is TRBV7-7, the J call TRBJ2-2, with D possibly TRBD1 on 6 matching bases. The V gene's germline CDR1 is SSHAT and CDR2 FNYEAQ (reference sequence). The CDR3 extends over 14 amino acids. The CDR3 here is CATLQGPLTGELFF. For the CDR3, the DNA is TGTGCTACCCTACAGGGTCCCCTAACCGGGGAGCTGTTTTTT.

V is TRBV30 and J is TRBJ2-3; D unresolved. Germline lookup yields CDR1 GTSNPN and CDR2 SVGIG (reference sequence). Between the trimmed V and J ends, which lost 2 bases and 1 base, there was a span of 1 base. The CDR3 length is 11 residues. Here the CDR3 reads CAWSRTDTQYF. CDR3 nucleotide sequence: TGTGCCTGGAGTCGCACAGATACGCAGTATTTT.

The chain uses TRBV24-1 and TRBJ1-5, with D perhaps TRBD1 (6 bases). Trimming cost V 4 bases and J 6 bases, with 15 bases left between them. Germline CDR1 and CDR2: KGHDR and SFDVKD. The CDR3 runs to 15 residues. CDR3 protein: CATSDPSGAGQPQHF. The CDR3 DNA reads TGTGCCACCAGTGACCCCTCGGGGGCAGGTCAGCCCCAGCATTTT.

The chain combines TRBV28 with TRBJ1-5; 7 bases map to TRBD1. Germline V gene sequence: CDR1 MDHEN, CDR2 SYDVKM. The junction had 8 bases not matched to a gene; V was cut back by 6 bases and J by 6 bases. The length of the CDR3 is 14 residues. CDR3 nucleotides: TGTGCCAGCAGGGCAGGGGGAAGGCCTCAGCCCCAGCATTTT. As protein: CASRAGGRPQPQHF.

The rearrangement links TRBV6-5 to TRBJ2-5, with TRBD2 matching over 8 bases. The CDR3 has 16 residues. Germline V gene sequence: CDR1 MNHEY, CDR2 SVGAGI. V gave up 2 bases and J gave up 4 bases; unmatched junction bases: 9. CDR3 DNA: TGTGCCAGCAGTTACAACACGGGAGGGTCAATAGAGACCCAGTACTTC. Translation gives CASSYNTGGSIETQYF.